This is a list of T cell receptor beta chains from one sample in a study of technical replicates of blood from several donors. TCRdb's table, derived via immunoSEQ multiplex PCR, lists solely in-frame clones and lacks some. The sample carries 60,000 or so clones, 97% recorded once. The specimen was T cells isolated from PBMCs. Receptor source: a human donor in good health. Each CDR3 is given with its conserved first and last residue. A D gene is named only where the DNA matches it firmly. The size of a clone is reported for some rows only, either as once, few or many, or as a class for expanded clones.

d_call: TRBD1
clone_size: .
j_call: TRBJ2-5
v_call: TRBV5-1
cdr3_aa: CASSTGTGEETQYF
cdr3_nt: TGCGCCAGCAGCACAGGGACAGGGGAAGAGACCCAGTACTTC

d_call: TRBD2
clone_size: .
j_call: TRBJ2-3
v_call: TRBV27
cdr3_aa: CASSWAGRTDTQYF
cdr3_nt: TGTGCCAGCAGCTGGGCCGGGAGGACAGATACGCAGTATTTT

d_call: .
clone_size: .
j_call: TRBJ1-2
v_call: TRBV6-1
cdr3_aa: CASSSAGTSNYGYTF
cdr3_nt: TGTGCCAGCAGTTCGGCGGGGACCTCTAACTATGGCTACACCTTC

d_call: .
clone_size: .
j_call: TRBJ2-1
v_call: TRBV7-8
cdr3_aa: CASSFEDNEQFF
cdr3_nt: TGTGCCAGCAGCTTCGAGGACAATGAGCAGTTCTTC

d_call: .
clone_size: .
j_call: TRBJ1-1
v_call: TRBV15
cdr3_aa: CATSSPRTWTTEAFF
cdr3_nt: TGTGCCACCAGCAGTCCCAGGACATGGACAACTGAAGCTTTCTTT

d_call: .
clone_size: .
j_call: TRBJ1-2
v_call: TRBV29-1
cdr3_aa: CSVKKPNYGYTF
cdr3_nt: TGCAGCGTAAAGAAGCCAAACTATGGCTACACCTTC

d_call: TRBD1
clone_size: .
j_call: TRBJ1-5
v_call: TRBV27
cdr3_aa: CASRVGQGSFQPQHF
cdr3_nt: TGTGCCAGCAGGGTGGGACAGGGATCGTTTCAGCCCCAGCATTTT

d_call: .
clone_size: .
j_call: TRBJ1-1
v_call: TRBV30
cdr3_aa: CAWTRSGHFTEAFF
cdr3_nt: TGTGCCTGGACCCGTTCGGGACATTTCACTGAAGCTTTCTTT

d_call: .
clone_size: .
j_call: TRBJ2-7
v_call: TRBV27
cdr3_aa: CASSDGVHSEQYF
cdr3_nt: TGTGCCAGCTCTGACGGGGTACATTCCGAGCAGTACTTC

d_call: TRBD2
clone_size: .
j_call: TRBJ2-1
v_call: TRBV15
cdr3_aa: CATQRERYNEQFF
cdr3_nt: TGTGCCACCCAGCGGGAGAGATACAATGAGCAGTTCTTC

d_call: TRBD2
clone_size: once
j_call: TRBJ2-7
v_call: TRBV7-6
cdr3_aa: CASSLEAGDYEQYF
cdr3_nt: TGTGCCAGCAGCTTAGAAGCGGGAGACTACGAGCAGTACTTC

d_call: .
clone_size: .
j_call: TRBJ1-1
v_call: TRBV13
cdr3_aa: CASSSVPPPNTEAFF
cdr3_nt: TGTGCCAGCAGCTCCGTCCCTCCTCCGAACACTGAAGCTTTCTTT

d_call: .
clone_size: .
j_call: TRBJ2-5
v_call: TRBV7-9
cdr3_aa: CASRRGGFGSQETQYF
cdr3_nt: TGTGCCAGCAGACGCGGAGGGTTCGGCTCTCAAGAGACCCAGTACTTC

d_call: .
clone_size: .
j_call: TRBJ1-4
v_call: TRBV5-4
cdr3_aa: CASSRGGDGEKLFF
cdr3_nt: TGTGCCAGCAGCCGGGGGGGTGACGGGGAAAAACTGTTTTTT

d_call: .
clone_size: .
j_call: TRBJ2-7
v_call: TRBV2
cdr3_aa: CASSARGTTSYEQYF
cdr3_nt: TGTGCCAGCAGTGCTCGCGGGACCACTTCCTACGAGCAGTACTTC

d_call: .
clone_size: .
j_call: TRBJ2-3
v_call: TRBV7-9
cdr3_aa: CASSGTLTGTDTQYF
cdr3_nt: TGTGCCAGCAGCGGGACACTCACTGGGACAGATACGCAGTATTTT

d_call: TRBD1
clone_size: .
j_call: TRBJ1-5
v_call: TRBV19
cdr3_aa: CASSILQGARHQPQHF
cdr3_nt: TGTGCCAGTAGTATCCTACAGGGGGCGCGACATCAGCCCCAGCATTTT